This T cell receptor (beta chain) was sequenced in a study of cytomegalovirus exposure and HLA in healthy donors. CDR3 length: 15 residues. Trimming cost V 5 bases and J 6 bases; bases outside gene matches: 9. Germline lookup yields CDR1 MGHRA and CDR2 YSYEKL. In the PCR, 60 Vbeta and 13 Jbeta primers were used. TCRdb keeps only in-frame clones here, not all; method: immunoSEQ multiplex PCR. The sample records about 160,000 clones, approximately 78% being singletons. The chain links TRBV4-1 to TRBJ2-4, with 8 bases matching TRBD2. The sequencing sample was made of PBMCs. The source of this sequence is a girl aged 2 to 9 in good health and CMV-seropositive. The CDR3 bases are TGCGCCAGCAGCTTCCCGCCCGGGGGGGCAAACATTCAGTACTTC. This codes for CASSFPPGGANIQYF.